Shown below are 21 T cell receptor beta chains from a single sample sequenced in a study of shared clonotypes between healthy human individuals. Measured with immunoSEQ multiplex PCR; TCRdb has only the in-frame clones, and not every one. Among 1,400,000 or so clones listed, around 98.5% were seen once. Source material: naive CD4+ T cells sorted from blood. Subset noted: CD45RA+ positively selected. All receptors derive from a man younger than 40 in good health.

The chain recombines TRBV9 with TRBJ2-7; TRBD2 might be the D (6 bases). V lost 4 bases to trimming and J lost 5 bases, with 13 bases between them. Germline CDR1 reads SGDLS; CDR2 reads YYNGEE. This CDR3 region has 13 residues. CDR3 residues: CASSRGTTHEQYF. The DNA for the CDR3 is TGTGCCAGCAGCCGCGGGACGACACACGAGCAGTACTTC.

The chain links TRBV30 to TRBJ2-3, with 9 positions matching TRBD2. This CDR3 region has 15 residues. Germline lookup yields CDR1 GTSNPN and CDR2 SVGIG (reference sequence). Trimming removed 2 bases from V and 1 base from J; junction bases left unmatched: 4. The CDR3 DNA reads as TGTGCCTGGAGTCTTCGACTAGCGGGCACAGATACGCAGTATTTT. The encoded protein is CAWSLRLAGTDTQYF.

The rearrangement uses TRBV5-5 and TRBJ2-1, with D possibly matching TRBD1 (6 bases). CDR3 size: 17 residues. Germline CDR1 is SGHKS and CDR2 is YYEKEE (reference sequence). Trimming pared 0 bases from V and 2 bases from J, leaving 15 bases between. This CDR3 reads CASSLASGVGAYNEQFF. CDR3 DNA: TGTGCCAGCAGCTTGGCCTCAGGGGTGGGGGCCTACAATGAGCAGTTCTTC.

The V and J genes are TRBV9 and TRBJ2-5; D gene unclear. Germline assignment: CDR1 SGDLS and CDR2 YYNGEE. V lost 0 bases and J lost 7, with 10 bases in between. The CDR3 runs 13 residues. CDR3 amino acids: CASSVVVDGTQYF. CDR3 DNA: TGTGCCAGCAGCGTAGTTGTGGACGGGACCCAGTACTTC.

The genes are TRBV30 and TRBJ2-3, with TRBD2 identical over 10 bases. Losses at the gene ends were 1 base for V and 4 bases for J; bases not matched to a gene: 2. The germline V gene encodes CDR1 GTSNPN and CDR2 SVGIG (reference sequence). The CDR3 has 14 amino acids. The CDR3 sequence is CAWSGSGRADTQYF. As DNA, the CDR3 is TGTGCCTGGAGTGGAAGCGGGAGGGCAGATACGCAGTATTTT.

The CDR3 loop reads CASSSGTATNYGYTF. The DNA for the CDR3 is TGTGCCAGCTCATCCGGGACAGCTACTAACTATGGCTACACCTTC. The chain couples TRBV18 to TRBJ1-2, with 7 bases fitting TRBD1. Germline CDR1 is KGHSH and CDR2 is LQKENI. V lost 5 bases and J lost 0; bases outside the gene matches: 6. The CDR3 consists of 15 residues.

The gene calls are TRBV7-2 and TRBJ2-2, with 9 positions matching TRBD1. CDR1 and CDR2 (germline): SGHTA, FQGNSA. The length of the CDR3 is 14 residues. The V segment lost 4 bases and the J segment 6 bases; nucleotides outside the gene matches: 3. In DNA, the CDR3 is TGTGCCAGCAGCTCGGGACAGGGTCCCGGGGAGCTGTTTTTT. Translated, it gives CASSSGQGPGELFF.

The genes are TRBV19 and TRBJ1-2, with no clear D. Germline values: CDR1 LNHDA, CDR2 SQIVND (reference sequence). The CDR3 is 13 residues long. V lost 9 bases to trimming and J lost 6 bases, with 17 bases between them. CDR3 region: CASHFSGRDGYTF. DNA of the CDR3: TGTGCCAGCCATTTCTCGGGCCGCGATGGCTACACCTTC.

This rearrangement joins TRBV5-1 to TRBJ1-3; D gene unclear. CDR3 length: 15 amino acids. With 0 bases removed from V and 0 bases from J, the gap between germline ends came to 7 bases. CDR1 is SGHRS and CDR2 is YFSETQ in the germline V gene. The CDR3 nucleotides are TGCGCCAGCAGCTTGGCAAGGAACTCTGGAAACACCATATATTTT. Protein sequence: CASSLARNSGNTIYF.

J is TRBJ1-2 and V is TRBV7-2; 8 positions agree with TRBD1. The CDR3 consists of 15 residues. The junction had 5 bases not matched to a gene; V was cut back by 5 bases and J by 0 bases. Germline CDR1 is SGHTA and CDR2 is FQGNSA. CDR3 sequence reads: CASSDWDRPNYGYTF. The DNA for the CDR3 is TGTGCCAGCAGCGACTGGGACAGGCCTAACTATGGCTACACCTTC. Full variable domain (remainder filled in from reference TRBV7-2 and TRBJ1-2): GAGVSQSPSNKVTEKGKDVELRCDPISGHTALYWYRQSLGQGLEFLIYFQGNSAPDKSGLPSDRFSAERTGGSVSTLTIQRTQQEDSAVYLCASSDWDRPNYGYTFGSGTRLTVV.

With regard to this clone: Other nucleotide sequences in the sample specify the same CDR3. In nucleotides, the CDR3 is TGTGCCAGCAGCTTAGATCGAGATGAGCAGTTCTTC. Translated, it gives CASSLDRDEQFF. The rearrangement joins TRBV11-3 to TRBJ2-1; D gene unclear. The length of the CDR3 is 12 residues. In germline, CDR1 is SGHNT, CDR2 YENEEA. The V and J ends lost 0 bases and 8 bases respectively, with 5 bases between them.

The chain links TRBV5-8 to TRBJ2-1; TRBD2 matches at 10 bases. CDR1 and CDR2 (germline): SGHTS, YDEGEE. V was clipped by 3 bases and J by 7 bases; unmatched bases: 10. The CDR3 is made up of 16 amino acids. The CDR3 here is CASSSSGRAFGNEQFF. As DNA, the CDR3 is TGTGCCAGCAGCTCGAGCGGGAGGGCCTTCGGGAATGAGCAGTTCTTC.

The chain recombines TRBV5-1 with TRBJ2-5, with TRBD1 matching over 7 bases. This CDR3 comprises 15 residues. Germline CDR1 SGHRS, CDR2 YFSETQ. V shed 4 bases and J 1 base; nucleotides not matched to a gene: 7. The CDR3 region is CASSVQGTRQETQYF. DNA for the CDR3: TGCGCCAGCAGCGTACAGGGGACCCGCCAAGAGACCCAGTACTTC.

This clone was seen only once. The chain links TRBV28 to TRBJ2-2, with TRBD1 as a possible D gene (6 bases). Germline loops: CDR1 MDHEN, CDR2 SYDVKM. Trimming cost V 2 bases and J 1 base, with 8 bases left between them. The CDR3 loop spans 15 amino acids. The CDR3 spells CASSLGGENTGELFF. CDR3 bases: TGTGCCAGCAGTTTAGGGGGCGAGAACACCGGGGAGCTGTTTTTT.

V and J are TRBV28 and TRBJ1-2; maybe TRBD1 (5 bases). The CDR3 length is 14 residues. CDR1 is MDHEN, CDR2 SYDVKM, per germline. V was shortened by 7 bases and J by 4 bases, with 16 bases between the two germline ends. The CDR3 here is CASNMIRGPYGYTF. The CDR3 DNA reads as TGTGCCAGCAATATGATCCGGGGACCCTATGGCTACACCTTC.

The CDR3 DNA reads TGTGCCAGCAGCTTAGAAGGGGTGGGACCAGACTACGAGCAGTACTTC. Encoded protein: CASSLEGVGPDYEQYF. This sequence joins TRBV11-2 and TRBJ2-7; D may correspond to TRBD1 or TRBD2 (5 bases each). The CDR3 is 16 amino acids. Per the germline V gene, CDR1 is SGHAT and CDR2 is FQNNGV. V was pared by 0 bases and J by 3 bases, with 15 bases between.

This clone was picked up one time. V usage is TRBV18 and J usage is TRBJ2-7; 12 positions agree with TRBD2. CDR3 length: 18 amino acids. The junction had 9 bases not matched to a gene; V was cut back by 3 bases and J by 0 bases. Germline CDR1 KGHSH, CDR2 LQKENI. In nucleotides, the CDR3 is TGTGCCAGCTCACCGAGGACTAGCGGGGCAAGGGGCTCCTACGAGCAGTACTTC. Translated: CASSPRTSGARGSYEQYF.

This chain uses TRBV6-5 with TRBJ1-1; D uncertain. CDR1 is MNHEY and CDR2 is SVGAGI in the germline V gene. There are 12 residues in the CDR3. With 4 bases removed from V and 5 bases from J, the gap between germline ends came to 8 bases. Here the CDR3 DNA reads TGTGCCAGCAGTTCCACGGGGACTGAAGCTTTCTTT. Translation: CASSSTGTEAFF.

V gene TRBV5-1 combines with J gene TRBJ2-7; TRBD1 agrees at 9 bases. In germline, CDR1 is SGHRS, CDR2 YFSETQ. Trimming at V came to 2 bases and at J to 4 bases, leaving 4 bases not matched to a gene. The CDR3 contains 14 residues. CDR3 nucleotides: TGCGCCAGCAGCTTTGGACAGGGGTTGTACGAGCAGTACTTC. Translating it yields CASSFGQGLYEQYF.

V and J are TRBV11-3 and TRBJ1-1, with D unclear. The CDR3 runs to 17 residues. The germline V gene has CDR1 SGHNT and CDR2 YENEEA. V was cut by 0 bases and J by 4 bases, with 18 bases left in between. CDR3 loop: CASSLDRMGGEATEAFF. The CDR3 bases are TGTGCCAGCAGCTTAGATCGAATGGGAGGCGAGGCCACTGAAGCTTTCTTT.

V and J are TRBV5-4 and TRBJ1-2; TRBD1 matches 7 bases. This CDR3 spans 15 amino acids. With 4 bases clipped from V and 3 bases from J, the junction kept 9 bases outside the gene matches. In germline, CDR1 is SGHNT, CDR2 YYREEE (reference sequence). CDR3 residues: CASSRTGQADYGYTF. In nucleotides, the CDR3 is TGTGCCAGCAGCCGAACAGGACAGGCGGACTATGGCTACACCTTC.